Listed below are T cell receptor beta chains from one sample, sequenced in a study of shared clonotypes between healthy human individuals. Assay: immunoSEQ multiplex PCR; the TCRdb copy retains only in-frame clones and omits some. Of roughly 2,000,000 clones listed, 90% to 95% are singletons. The specimen was naive CD8+ T cells from PBMCs. The receptors stem from a man between 18 and 35 years old in good health. Some clones in this sample may be carry-over from other donors' samples. Each CDR3 is given with its conserved first and last residue. Fields, in order: J gene, clone size, V gene, D gene, CDR3 DNA, CDR3 protein. The D gene is left open where the match is weak. For some rows the clone size is stated as once, few or many, or as a class when expanded; others skip it.

J gene: TRBJ2-1
clone size: .
V gene: TRBV5-1
D gene: TRBD2
CDR3 DNA: TGCGCCAGCAGCCCTGGACTAGCGGGAGGTTCCGAGCAGTTCTTC
CDR3 protein: CASSPGLAGGSEQFF

J gene: TRBJ2-4
clone size: once
V gene: TRBV7-2
D gene: .
CDR3 DNA: TGTGCCAGCACCGCACGCTTGGACTTAGCCAAAAACATTCAGTACTTC
CDR3 protein: CASTARLDLAKNIQYF

J gene: TRBJ2-7
clone size: once
V gene: TRBV4-1
D gene: TRBD2
CDR3 DNA: TGCGCCAGCAGCCTCGGAATAGCGGGAGTCTACGAGCAGTACTTC
CDR3 protein: CASSLGIAGVYEQYF

J gene: TRBJ2-1
clone size: once
V gene: TRBV10-1
D gene: .
CDR3 DNA: TGCGCCAGCAGTGATGTCAGGGCCCCCAATGAGCAGTTCTTC
CDR3 protein: CASSDVRAPNEQFF

J gene: TRBJ1-1
clone size: .
V gene: TRBV4-2
D gene: .
CDR3 DNA: TGTGCCAGCAGCCAGTTGGGAATGGGACGGAACACTGAAGCTTTCTTT
CDR3 protein: CASSQLGMGRNTEAFF

J gene: TRBJ1-2
clone size: .
V gene: TRBV27
D gene: .
CDR3 DNA: TGTGCCAGCAGTTTTGGGGGCGTAGACTATGGCTACACCTTC
CDR3 protein: CASSFGGVDYGYTF

J gene: TRBJ1-3
clone size: .
V gene: TRBV29-1
D gene: TRBD1
CDR3 DNA: TGCAGCGGATCAGACAGGGCTGGAAACACCATATATTTT
CDR3 protein: CSGSDRAGNTIYF

J gene: TRBJ1-5
clone size: once
V gene: TRBV6-1
D gene: .
CDR3 DNA: TGTGCCAGCAGCGACAGAACGTATCAGCCCCAGCATTTT
CDR3 protein: CASSDRTYQPQHF

J gene: TRBJ1-4
clone size: .
V gene: TRBV6-5
D gene: .
CDR3 DNA: TGTGCCAGCAGTTACGGAACAGTCTCAAATGAAAAACTGTTTTTT
CDR3 protein: CASSYGTVSNEKLFF

J gene: TRBJ1-1
clone size: .
V gene: TRBV6-5
D gene: .
CDR3 DNA: TGTGCCAGCAGTTACCCTGAGTCGACTGAAGCTTTCTTT
CDR3 protein: CASSYPESTEAFF

J gene: TRBJ2-1
clone size: .
V gene: TRBV5-4
D gene: TRBD1
CDR3 DNA: TGTGCCAGCTCCGTCGACAGGGCCTACAATGAGCAGTTCTTC
CDR3 protein: CASSVDRAYNEQFF

J gene: TRBJ2-4
clone size: .
V gene: TRBV28
D gene: TRBD2
CDR3 DNA: TGTGCCAGCAGTACCAGCGGGGCGTACATTCAGTACTTC
CDR3 protein: CASSTSGAYIQYF

J gene: TRBJ1-5
clone size: .
V gene: TRBV18
D gene: TRBD1
CDR3 DNA: TGTGCCAGCTCACCGATAGCGGGACAGGGGGCCTTTCAGCCCCAGCATTTT
CDR3 protein: CASSPIAGQGAFQPQHF

J gene: TRBJ2-7
clone size: .
V gene: TRBV5-1
D gene: TRBD2
CDR3 DNA: TGCGCCAGCAGCTGGGCAGCGGGAGTCTCCAACGAGCAGTACTTC
CDR3 protein: CASSWAAGVSNEQYF

J gene: TRBJ2-1
clone size: .
V gene: TRBV9
D gene: TRBD2
CDR3 DNA: TGTGCCAGCAGCGTAGCACTAGCGGGATCCTACTCCTACAATGAGCAGTTCTTC
CDR3 protein: CASSVALAGSYSYNEQFF

J gene: TRBJ2-7
clone size: .
V gene: TRBV2
D gene: .
CDR3 DNA: TGTGCCAGCAGTGAACTATTAGCGAACTACGAGCAGTACTTC
CDR3 protein: CASSELLANYEQYF

J gene: TRBJ2-3
clone size: .
V gene: TRBV15
D gene: .
CDR3 DNA: TGTGCCACCAGGACTAGGAACACAGATACGCAGTATTTT
CDR3 protein: CATRTRNTDTQYF

J gene: TRBJ1-6
clone size: once
V gene: TRBV27
D gene: .
CDR3 DNA: TGTGCCAGCTGTTTGTCTCCATATAATTCACCCCTCCACTTT
CDR3 protein: CASCLSPYNSPLHF

J gene: TRBJ1-4
clone size: .
V gene: TRBV5-4
D gene: .
CDR3 DNA: TGTGCCAGCAGCGCCCGGGGGGTCGAGGAACTGTTTTTT
CDR3 protein: CASSARGVEELFF

J gene: TRBJ1-4
clone size: .
V gene: TRBV9
D gene: TRBD1
CDR3 DNA: TGTGCCAGCAGCGAACCACAGGGGGCAACTAATGAAAAACTGTTTTTT
CDR3 protein: CASSEPQGATNEKLFF

J gene: TRBJ1-1
clone size: .
V gene: TRBV7-9
D gene: .
CDR3 DNA: TGTGCCAGCAGCTCTTTCAGACAGAACACTGAAGCTTTCTTT
CDR3 protein: CASSSFRQNTEAFF

J gene: TRBJ2-4
clone size: .
V gene: TRBV27
D gene: .
CDR3 DNA: TGTGCCAGCAGTTTTTCCATGGGTGAGGCCAAAAACATTCAGTACTTC
CDR3 protein: CASSFSMGEAKNIQYF

J gene: TRBJ2-1
clone size: .
V gene: TRBV6-5
D gene: TRBD2
CDR3 DNA: TGTGCCAGCAGTTACGTTAGCGGGCCAGACAATGAGCAGTTCTTC
CDR3 protein: CASSYVSGPDNEQFF

J gene: TRBJ2-3
clone size: .
V gene: TRBV7-9
D gene: TRBD2
CDR3 DNA: TGTGCCAGCAGCTTAGCGCGAGCGGGAGGGCCAGGAGATACGCAGTATTTT
CDR3 protein: CASSLARAGGPGDTQYF

J gene: TRBJ2-2
clone size: .
V gene: TRBV27
D gene: .
CDR3 DNA: TGTGCCAGCAGTTTCCGTACACTAGACCCGAGGACCGGGGAGCTGTTTTTT
CDR3 protein: CASSFRTLDPRTGELFF

J gene: TRBJ2-7
clone size: once
V gene: TRBV18
D gene: .
CDR3 DNA: TGTGCCAGCTCACCACCCACAGGATCCCCCAACGAGCAGTACTTC
CDR3 protein: CASSPPTGSPNEQYF

J gene: TRBJ1-1
clone size: few
V gene: TRBV5-6
D gene: .
CDR3 DNA: TGTGCCAGCAGCTTGGGAGTGAACACTGAAGCTTTCTTT
CDR3 protein: CASSLGVNTEAFF

J gene: TRBJ2-4
clone size: .
V gene: TRBV14
D gene: .
CDR3 DNA: TGTGCCAGCAGCCCTCGGAGGGGATTAGCCAAAAACATTCAGTACTTC
CDR3 protein: CASSPRRGLAKNIQYF

J gene: TRBJ2-3
clone size: .
V gene: TRBV11-2
D gene: TRBD2
CDR3 DNA: TGTGCCAGCAGCGAGCGGGAGGTCACAGATACGCAGTATTTT
CDR3 protein: CASSEREVTDTQYF